This TCR beta chain was captured by sequencing in a study of shared clonotypes between healthy human individuals. Overall study: Per donor, three plates held CD4 naive cells, three held CD4 memory, two held CD8 naive and one held CD8 memory.

Clones were read by immunoSEQ multiplex PCR, and TCRdb kept only the in-frame ones, dropping some. The sample carries 1,400,000 or so clones, 98% to 99% recorded once. A word on this clone: The same CDR3 arises from other DNA sequences in this sample as well.

There were only Caucasian adults among the donors, and all lived in Nashville, Tennessee. This sequence originates from a man aged 30 to 39 in good health. The sample taken for sequencing was naive CD4+ T cells sorted from blood. The subset here: CD45RA+ positively selected.

The CDR3 sequence: CASSATSGPNTGELFF. In DNA, the CDR3 is TGTGCCAGCAGCGCCACTAGCGGACCGAACACCGGGGAGCTGTTTTTT. The V gene is TRBV9, the J gene TRBJ2-2; 8 nucleotides agree with TRBD2. This CDR3 is 16 amino acids long. V gave up 3 bases and J gave up 0 bases; unmatched junction bases: 4. Germline CDR1 reads SGDLS; CDR2 reads YYNGEE.